A single T cell receptor beta chain is shown here with its context. There is no known antigen for this receptor. No base quality information exists; no much larger clone differs at one position. This record comes from a study of cytomegalovirus exposure and HLA in healthy donors (dated by TCRdb to about 2017). Regarding the study in general: The 670 or so repertoires of the first cohort and the 95 to 150 validation repertoires were produced on the same platform, according to a later analysis. The aim of the study was to test whether cataloging public T cell receptors could identify signatures of past pathogen exposure. In addition to the first cohort of 666 subjects, a separate validation cohort of around 110 different subjects was used. The study combined high-throughput TCR immunosequencing, statistical association of individual TCRs with disease status, and machine learning to predict cytomegalovirus infection status. What the research found in general, with its limitations: Three of the identified cytomegalovirus-associated TCR beta chains were confirmed in vitro to be specific for cytomegalovirus antigens. Subsequent analysis determined that TCRs grouped into clusters in the first cohort also showed a tendency toward co-occurrence across the roughly 110 validation repertoires, and 94% of cluster scores exceeded 0. Most TCR sequences were observed very rarely across donors, whereas some public TCRs were present in many individuals. In the study, approximately 160 TCR beta chains were listed as associated with cytomegalovirus. A later analysis lacked HLA typing for the validation cohort, so it scored co-occurrence in that cohort across all 120 repertoires. According to the authors, the approach could potentially be generalized to other disease states and immunological phenotypes. Cytomegalovirus status was reported to be diagnosed by the classifier with high specificity and sensitivity in both the original and validation cohorts.

The donors were included in the validation cohort of roughly 130 subjects, a group kept apart from the roughly 610-subject first cohort. Based on the germline V gene (reference sequence), the CDR1 and CDR2 sequences are MNHEY and SMNVEV. The CDR3 covers 15 residues, taking in both the cysteine and the phenylalanine. Only the CDR3 part of the read is kept: 45 bases, read in frame from the first base. Trimming costs V 3 bases and J 9 bases, and their ends lie 18 bases apart. Preparation of the library involved the immunoSEQ multiplex PCR assay. The published analysis was carried out like this. A statistical classification framework was built to diagnose cytomegalovirus status from the catalog of TCR beta chain sequences. TCRdb carries this immuneACCESS record with in-frame sequences only. Its versions omit some clonotypes, under half of them owing to an unresolved V gene in the studies checked, with the rest unexplained. V, J and clone size reflect that table, while D and trimming were determined from the DNA. In this sample the table shows some 260,000 clones, around 90% of which occur a single time. Of the sample, under 4% is held by the ten largest clones.

Sequencing used PBMCs. The sequence derives from a woman under 40 in good health and CMV-seronegative. The sequence links TRBV27 to TRBJ2-1, with the D gene call left open. The CDR3 reads as follows: CASSFSPPELGEQFF. The bases read TGTGCCAGCAGTTTTTCTCCGCCTGAGTTGGGTGAGCAGTTCTTC.